This is a list of T cell receptor beta chains from one sample in a study of control samples from healthy donors and cancer patients. The repertoire was sequenced with immunoSEQ multiplex PCR; TCRdb's copy has only in-frame clones and lacks some. The data contain some 130,000 clones, 90% of them seen just once; the ten biggest clones take up roughly 2.7%. Sequenced input: blood. The receptor source for this set is a man aged 40-49 years in good health. CDR3s leave out the opening cysteine and the closing phenylalanine or tryptophan. Not all rows give a size; the values are once, few, many and, for expanded clones, a class.

j_call: TRBJ2-3
clone_size: NA
v_call: TRBV5-4
cdr3_aa: ASSRSTDTQY

j_call: TRBJ2-3
clone_size: NA
v_call: TRBV9
cdr3_aa: ASSVDSTGRTDTQY

j_call: TRBJ2-2
clone_size: NA
v_call: TRBV25-1
cdr3_aa: ASSEAGRANTGELF

j_call: TRBJ1-1
clone_size: NA
v_call: TRBV6-5
cdr3_aa: ASSYFGQGVTEAF

j_call: TRBJ2-2
clone_size: NA
v_call: TRBV14
cdr3_aa: ASSRSRGEELF

j_call: TRBJ2-2
clone_size: NA
v_call: TRBV5-1
cdr3_aa: ASSFPQGTVNTGELF

j_call: TRBJ1-6
clone_size: NA
v_call: TRBV27
cdr3_aa: ASRVGGGISPLH

j_call: TRBJ1-2
clone_size: few
v_call: TRBV24-1
cdr3_aa: ATSDDRGHGYT

j_call: TRBJ1-3
clone_size: once
v_call: TRBV28
cdr3_aa: ASSPIGTVSGNTIY

j_call: TRBJ2-5
clone_size: once
v_call: TRBV5-1
cdr3_aa: ASSLTGGMETQY

j_call: TRBJ1-2
clone_size: NA
v_call: TRBV18
cdr3_aa: ASSPLAVTMEGYT

j_call: TRBJ1-6
clone_size: NA
v_call: TRBV25-1
cdr3_aa: ASSGAVRTSPLH

j_call: TRBJ1-2
clone_size: NA
v_call: TRBV28
cdr3_aa: ASKSGWDYT

j_call: TRBJ2-5
clone_size: NA
v_call: TRBV3-1/TRBV3-2
cdr3_aa: ASSQWGFGQETQY

j_call: TRBJ1-5
clone_size: NA
v_call: TRBV6-5
cdr3_aa: ASSPSGTGNQPQH

j_call: TRBJ2-1
clone_size: NA
v_call: TRBV18
cdr3_aa: ASSLGTSGGYNEQF

j_call: TRBJ1-2
clone_size: NA
v_call: TRBV7-9
cdr3_aa: ASTRGTGIGYT

j_call: TRBJ2-5
clone_size: NA
v_call: TRBV9
cdr3_aa: ASSVGAGEETQY

j_call: TRBJ2-2
clone_size: NA
v_call: TRBV9
cdr3_aa: ASKGDPNTGELF

j_call: TRBJ1-2
clone_size: NA
v_call: TRBV29-1
cdr3_aa: SVEAGGGGGYT

j_call: TRBJ1-4
clone_size: NA
v_call: TRBV5-1
cdr3_aa: ASSLSTVGEKLF

j_call: TRBJ1-5
clone_size: NA
v_call: TRBV19
cdr3_aa: ASSITGDGGQPQH

j_call: TRBJ2-7
clone_size: NA
v_call: TRBV9
cdr3_aa: ASSVGIGQAGGEQY

j_call: TRBJ2-3
clone_size: NA
v_call: TRBV4-1
cdr3_aa: ASSQASARRGADTQY

j_call: TRBJ2-5
clone_size: NA
v_call: TRBV29-1
cdr3_aa: SVNTGVGETQY

j_call: TRBJ2-1
clone_size: NA
v_call: TRBV5-4
cdr3_aa: ASSSHYSEQF

j_call: TRBJ1-4
clone_size: NA
v_call: TRBV7-9
cdr3_aa: ASSLYEKLF

j_call: TRBJ1-5
clone_size: NA
v_call: TRBV6-5
cdr3_aa: ASSVEAWGQPQH

j_call: TRBJ2-7
clone_size: NA
v_call: TRBV6-5
cdr3_aa: ASSTTPRLGEQY

j_call: TRBJ2-7
clone_size: NA
v_call: TRBV12-5
cdr3_aa: ASGLVLGQKYEQY

j_call: TRBJ1-5
clone_size: NA
v_call: TRBV10-3
cdr3_aa: ASSQDGNQPQH

j_call: TRBJ1-1
clone_size: NA
v_call: TRBV19
cdr3_aa: ASSRARANTEAF

j_call: TRBJ2-5
clone_size: NA
v_call: TRBV18
cdr3_aa: ASSPDIQETQY

j_call: TRBJ2-3
clone_size: NA
v_call: TRBV6-6
cdr3_aa: ASSQGTSTDTQY

j_call: TRBJ1-6
clone_size: NA
v_call: TRBV30
cdr3_aa: AWGGQGSSPLH

j_call: TRBJ2-7
clone_size: NA
v_call: TRBV5-1
cdr3_aa: ASSFQGGSYEQY

j_call: TRBJ2-7
clone_size: NA
v_call: TRBV30
cdr3_aa: AWSPKQGTEQY

j_call: TRBJ1-2
clone_size: NA
v_call: TRBV18
cdr3_aa: ASSPPMGLPYGYT

j_call: TRBJ2-7
clone_size: NA
v_call: TRBV13
cdr3_aa: ASTFGDRAYEQY

j_call: TRBJ2-3
clone_size: once
v_call: TRBV2
cdr3_aa: ARSRLAGGPVGTDTQY

j_call: TRBJ1-5
clone_size: NA
v_call: TRBV6-6
cdr3_aa: ASTLKEGSHQPQH

j_call: TRBJ1-3
clone_size: NA
v_call: TRBV4-1
cdr3_aa: ASSQGFGNTIY

j_call: TRBJ2-1
clone_size: once
v_call: TRBV28
cdr3_aa: ASSTRDRVLPPPYNEQF

j_call: TRBJ1-1
clone_size: NA
v_call: TRBV5-1
cdr3_aa: ASSLTAMNTEAF

j_call: TRBJ2-7
clone_size: once
v_call: TRBV9
cdr3_aa: ASSASSGSSGEQY

j_call: TRBJ1-1
clone_size: NA
v_call: TRBV29-1
cdr3_aa: SVEGGGTEAF

j_call: TRBJ2-1
clone_size: NA
v_call: TRBV29-1
cdr3_aa: SGLQGHEQF

j_call: TRBJ2-7
clone_size: NA
v_call: TRBV3-1/TRBV3-2
cdr3_aa: ASSQVRGRNEQY

j_call: TRBJ1-5
clone_size: NA
v_call: TRBV2
cdr3_aa: ASKISGGSSNQPQH

j_call: TRBJ1-3
clone_size: NA
v_call: TRBV25-1
cdr3_aa: ASSKGGSSGNTIY

j_call: TRBJ2-5
clone_size: once
v_call: TRBV30
cdr3_aa: AWSGLAVQETQY

j_call: TRBJ1-4
clone_size: NA
v_call: TRBV18
cdr3_aa: ASSLRRGDRGEKLF